This entry describes one TCR beta chain. No antigen is known for it. The CDR3 loop spans 14 amino acids. The germline gives CDR1 SGDLS, CDR2 YYNGEE. Trimming shortened V by 3 bases and J by 5 bases, and 14 bases separated the two germline ends. The table came from immunoSEQ multiplex PCR; TCRdb's copy has only in-frame clones and leaves some out. Seen here are 130,000 or so clones, 90% observed once, and the top ten hold 1.5% to 2%. The data belong to a study of T cell responses to AZD1222 COVID-19 vaccine. General observations from the study: Vaccine-associated CD4 TCRs ranged over spike, dominating at 160-218 and 743-854. Clonal diversity was possibly underestimated; the donors were predominantly white British and more often female. Spike-specific TCR breadth and depth went up after people got two AZD1222 doses.

V usage is TRBV9 and J usage is TRBJ1-1, with TRBD1 as a possible D gene (6 bases). Sample: peripheral blood, taken on day 0 of AZD1222 vaccination. This TCR came from an adult in good health. CDR3 in amino acids: CASSETGPGTEAFF. CDR3 in DNA: TGTGCCAGCAGCGAGACAGGTCCGGGTACTGAAGCTTTCTTT.